This T cell receptor beta chain was identified during a study of blood T cells in healthy people across ages. Trimming removed 6 bases from V and 7 bases from J; junction bases left unmatched: 9. CDR1 and CDR2 (germline): SQVTM, ANQGSEA. The CDR3 runs 13 residues. This clonotype was found many times. Researchers report isolating at least 6.5 million PBMCs per sample. Alongside a J-beta primer mix, a sample-barcoded 5' primer served in a second PCR lasting about 6 to 11 cycles. Every single cDNA molecule received a tag from a template-switch adaptor with 12 random nucleotides. TCRdb recomputed calls from the 5' RACE reads with MiXCR, one row per CDR3 protein. The top ten clones hold 15% to 19% of a sample with 500,000 to 700,000 distinct CDR3 sequences, under 30% of them seen once.

The genes are TRBV29-1 and TRBJ1-5, with TRBD1 matching 7 bases. This sequence originates from an elderly woman in good health. Input material: blood. CDR3: CSVGTVPGQPQHF. CDR3 coding DNA: TGCAGCGTCGGGACAGTCCCAGGACAGCCCCAGCATTTT.